This TCR beta chain was observed in a study of blood T cell repertoires in COVID-19. The CDR3 extends over 16 amino acids. CDR1 is MNHNY, CDR2 SVGAGI, per germline (reference sequence). With 0 bases clipped from V and 7 bases from J, the junction kept 8 bases outside the gene matches. Libraries were prepared by immunoSEQ multiplex PCR; TCRdb keeps only in-frame clonotypes and omits some of them. The sample comprises hundreds of thousands of clones, roughly 88% of which are singletons, and roughly 14% rests with the top ten. Cohorts were based on clinical histories the participants reported. Input material: PBMCs or T cells enriched from blood (not recorded which). The TCR originated in a woman in her forties or fifties with acute COVID-19. The rearrangement links TRBV6-6 to TRBJ1-5; 8 positions agree with TRBD1. The chain's CDR3 is CASSYSYRGNSQPQHF. CDR3 coding DNA: TGTGCCAGCAGTTACTCATACAGGGGGAATTCGCAGCCCCAGCATTTT.